Detailed here is one T cell receptor beta chain. Antigen unknown. The germline V gene has CDR1 MNHEY and CDR2 SMNVEV (reference sequence). V lost 6 bases to trimming and J lost 4 bases; unmatched junction nucleotides: 5. The CDR3 contains 15 residues. This sample was included in a study of shared clonotypes between healthy human individuals. Study results and limitations: The genetic and exposure-history diversity represented was limited by few donors.

Assay used: immunoSEQ multiplex PCR; TCRdb lists only in-frame clones, some missing. This sample has fewer than 650,000 clones, with 75% to 85% found just once. The origin of this receptor is a middle-aged woman in good health. Some clones in this sample may be carry-over from other donors' samples. The chain has TRBV27 and TRBJ2-1; 11 bases are a match to TRBD2. The sequencing sample was made of PBMCs. The CDR3 DNA reads TGTGCCAGCAGCTTCCTAGCGGGAGGATACAATGAGCAGTTCTTC. Translation: CASSFLAGGYNEQFF.